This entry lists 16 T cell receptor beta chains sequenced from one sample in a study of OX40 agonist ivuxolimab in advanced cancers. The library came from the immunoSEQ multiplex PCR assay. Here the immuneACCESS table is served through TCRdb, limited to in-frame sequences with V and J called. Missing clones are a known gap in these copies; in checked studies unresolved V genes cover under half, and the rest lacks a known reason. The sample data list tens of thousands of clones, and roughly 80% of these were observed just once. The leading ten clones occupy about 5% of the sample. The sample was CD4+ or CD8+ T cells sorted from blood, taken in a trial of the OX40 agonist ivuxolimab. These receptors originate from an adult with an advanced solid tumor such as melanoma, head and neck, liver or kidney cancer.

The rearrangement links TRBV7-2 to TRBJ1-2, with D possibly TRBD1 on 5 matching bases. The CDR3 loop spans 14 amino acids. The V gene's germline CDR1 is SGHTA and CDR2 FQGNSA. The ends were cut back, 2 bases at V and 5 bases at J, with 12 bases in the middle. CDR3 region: CASSLRTKNYGYTF. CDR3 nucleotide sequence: TGTGCCAGCAGCTTACGGACAAAAAATTATGGCTACACCTTC.

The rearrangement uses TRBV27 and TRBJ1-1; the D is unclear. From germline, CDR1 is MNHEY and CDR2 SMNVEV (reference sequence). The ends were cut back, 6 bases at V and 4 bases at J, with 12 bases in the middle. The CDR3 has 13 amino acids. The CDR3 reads CASRPTTRTEAFF. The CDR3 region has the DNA TGTGCCAGCAGACCCACAACACGCACTGAAGCTTTCTTT.

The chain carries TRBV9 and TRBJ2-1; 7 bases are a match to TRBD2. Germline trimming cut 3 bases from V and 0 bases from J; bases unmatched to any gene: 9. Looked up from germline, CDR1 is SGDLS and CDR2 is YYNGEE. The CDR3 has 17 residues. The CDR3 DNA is TGTGCCAGCAGCGGGCTCGCCGGGACTACCTCCTACAATGAGCAGTTCTTC. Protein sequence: CASSGLAGTTSYNEQFF.

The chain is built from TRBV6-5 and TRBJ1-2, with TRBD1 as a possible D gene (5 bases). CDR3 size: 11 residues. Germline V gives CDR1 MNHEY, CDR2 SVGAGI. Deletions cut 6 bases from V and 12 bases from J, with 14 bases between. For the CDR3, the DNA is TGTGCCAGCAGCCAGGGACTTTCGGACACCTTC. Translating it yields CASSQGLSDTF.

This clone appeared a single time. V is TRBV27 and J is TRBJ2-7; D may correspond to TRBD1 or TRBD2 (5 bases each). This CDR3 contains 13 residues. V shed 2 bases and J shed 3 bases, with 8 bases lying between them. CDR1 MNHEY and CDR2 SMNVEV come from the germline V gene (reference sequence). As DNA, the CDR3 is TGTGCCAGCAGTTTAGTTGGGGGCTACGAGCAGTACTTC. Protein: CASSLVGGYEQYF.

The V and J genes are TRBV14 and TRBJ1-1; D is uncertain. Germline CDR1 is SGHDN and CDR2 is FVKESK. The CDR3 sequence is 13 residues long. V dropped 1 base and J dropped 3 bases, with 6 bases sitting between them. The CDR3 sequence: CASSQALYTEAFF. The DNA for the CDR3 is TGTGCCAGCAGCCAAGCGTTATACACTGAAGCTTTCTTT.

CDR3 in DNA: TGTGCTAGTGGTTTGGTACAATCTGGGGCCAACGTCCTGACTTTC. Protein sequence: CASGLVQSGANVLTF. The chain couples TRBV12-5 to TRBJ2-6; D uncertain. The CDR3 has 15 amino acids. The germline CDR1 and CDR2 sequences are LGHNT and FRNRAP. Trimming cost V 0 bases and J 1 base, with 4 bases left between them.

The CDR3 is CASRRQGNYGYTF. The CDR3 DNA is TGTGCCAGCAGACGACAGGGGAACTATGGCTACACCTTC. The rearrangement uses TRBV6-5 and TRBJ1-2; 8 bases fit TRBD1. This CDR3 has 13 residues. V was clipped by 6 bases and J by 2 bases; unmatched bases: 2. Germline V gives CDR1 MNHEY, CDR2 SVGAGI.

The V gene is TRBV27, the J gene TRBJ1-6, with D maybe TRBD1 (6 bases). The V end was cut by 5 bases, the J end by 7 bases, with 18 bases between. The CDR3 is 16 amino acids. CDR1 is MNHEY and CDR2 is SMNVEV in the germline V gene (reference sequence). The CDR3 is CASSRTGTGFNSPLHF. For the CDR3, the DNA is TGTGCCAGCAGTAGAACAGGGACGGGCTTCAATTCACCCCTCCACTTT.

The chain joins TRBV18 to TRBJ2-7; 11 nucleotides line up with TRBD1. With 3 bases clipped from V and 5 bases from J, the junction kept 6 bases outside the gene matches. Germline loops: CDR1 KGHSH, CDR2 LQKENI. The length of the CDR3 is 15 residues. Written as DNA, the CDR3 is TGTGCCAGCTCACCCCGGACAGGGGGCGGCGACGAGCAGTACTTC. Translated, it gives CASSPRTGGGDEQYF.

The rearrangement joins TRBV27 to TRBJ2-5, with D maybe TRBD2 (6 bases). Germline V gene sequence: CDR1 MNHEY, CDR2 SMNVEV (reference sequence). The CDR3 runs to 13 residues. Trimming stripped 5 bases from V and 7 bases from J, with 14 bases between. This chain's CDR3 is CASSVDGRRTQYF. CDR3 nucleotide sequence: TGTGCCAGCAGTGTAGACGGGAGAAGGACCCAGTACTTC.

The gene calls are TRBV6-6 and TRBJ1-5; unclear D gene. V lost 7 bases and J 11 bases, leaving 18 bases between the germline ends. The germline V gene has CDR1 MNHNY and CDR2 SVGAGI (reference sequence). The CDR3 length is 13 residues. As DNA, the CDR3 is TGTGCCAGCACCCTAACCATAGCGGTGGCCCAGCATTTT. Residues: CASTLTIAVAQHF.

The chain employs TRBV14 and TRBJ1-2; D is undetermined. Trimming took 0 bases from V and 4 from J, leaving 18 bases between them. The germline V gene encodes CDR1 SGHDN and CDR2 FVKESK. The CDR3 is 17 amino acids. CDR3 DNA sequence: TGTGCCAGCAGCCAAGATTCGTTAAGTATTCGGGCCTATGGCTACACCTTC. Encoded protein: CASSQDSLSIRAYGYTF.

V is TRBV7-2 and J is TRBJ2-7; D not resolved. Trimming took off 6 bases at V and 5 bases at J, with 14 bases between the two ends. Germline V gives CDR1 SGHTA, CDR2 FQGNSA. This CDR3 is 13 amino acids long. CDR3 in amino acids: CASSLGLENEQYF. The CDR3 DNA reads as TGTGCCAGCAGTCTAGGTTTGGAGAACGAGCAGTACTTC.

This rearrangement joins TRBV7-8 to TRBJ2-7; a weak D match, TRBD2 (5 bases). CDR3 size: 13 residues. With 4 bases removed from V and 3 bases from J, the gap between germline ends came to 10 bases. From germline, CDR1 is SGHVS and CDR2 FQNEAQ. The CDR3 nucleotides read TGTGCCAGCAGCTCCGACCGGGGCTACGAGCAGTACTTC. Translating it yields CASSSDRGYEQYF.

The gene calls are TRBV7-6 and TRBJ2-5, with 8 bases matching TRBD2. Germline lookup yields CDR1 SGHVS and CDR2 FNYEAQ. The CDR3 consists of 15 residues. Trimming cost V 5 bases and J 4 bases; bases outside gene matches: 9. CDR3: CASSPIAGLGETQYF. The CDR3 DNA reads TGTGCCAGCAGCCCCATAGCGGGGCTCGGAGAGACCCAGTACTTC.